The next 23 T cell receptor beta chains were all read from a single sample in a study of regulatory T cells in long-lasting Graves disease. Time point defined: newly diagnosed GD, antithyroid drugs for less than 3 months. PBMC RNA served as the TCR library source. Building of the TCR beta libraries involved iRepertoire HTBI primers and Arm-PCR of CDR3 regions. TCRdb re-called the multiplex PCR reads through MiXCR, storing one row per CDR3 protein. In the table there are around 480,000 distinct CDR3 sequences, 15% to 20% of which are singletons. In addition, the sample was reused for a study of T cells in Graves' hyperthyroidism and ophthalmopathy.

Specimen: peripheral blood mononuclear cells (PBMCs), collected at new diagnosis, from a patient treated with antithyroid drugs. The source of these receptors is a woman aged 35-65 years with Graves disease.

This clonotype was detected only a few times. A much larger clone differs from this one at a single base, so this may be a read error. The chain has TRBV12-3 or TRBV12-4 and TRBJ2-1; the D is unclear. The CDR3 is 12 amino acids. Trimming pared 0 bases from V and 10 bases from J, leaving 7 bases between. The CDR3 nucleotides read TGTGCCAGCAGTTTAGCGATTTACGAGCAGTTCTTC. Its protein product is CASSLAIYEQFF.

This clonotype has only a few counts. V usage is TRBV20-1 and J usage is TRBJ2-3, with 9 bases identical to TRBD1. Germline assignment: CDR1 DFQATT and CDR2 SNEGSKA (reference sequence). Trimming took 3 bases from V and 4 from J; bases not matched to a gene: 5. The CDR3 runs 14 residues. For the CDR3, the DNA is TGCAGTGCTAGGTGGGACAGGGACCCAGATACGCAGTATTTT. Translation gives CSARWDRDPDTQYF.

This clonotype was detected ten times or more. The chain has TRBV18 and TRBJ1-3, with D perhaps matching TRBD1 (5 bases). Germline CDR1 is KGHSH and CDR2 is LQKENI. CDR3 length equals 15 residues. V was cut by 0 bases and J by 0 bases, with 6 bases left in between. The CDR3 sequence: CASSPPGPSGNTIYF. CDR3 sequence (DNA): TGTGCCAGCTCACCACCGGGGCCCTCTGGAAACACCATATATTTT.

The sample holds many counts of this clonotype. This chain joins TRBV7-3 and TRBJ2-1; TRBD2 agrees at 9 bases. Germline values: CDR1 SGHTA, CDR2 FQGTGA. CDR3 length equals 13 residues. The V segment lost 0 bases and the J segment 13 bases; nucleotides outside the gene matches: 4. The CDR3, as DNA: TGTGCCAGCAGCTTAACTGGGCGGGGGGGTCAGTTCTTC. The encoded protein is CASSLTGRGGQFF.

Comments on this clonotype: A single base separates this from a much larger clone, so it may be a read error. The rearrangement links TRBV6-2 or TRBV6-3 to TRBJ2-7, with D unresolved. In germline, CDR1 is MNHEY, CDR2 SVGEGT. CDR3 size: 10 residues. Trimming shortened V by 7 bases and J by 0 bases, and 1 base separated the two germline ends. Here the CDR3 reads CASNSYEQYF. The CDR3 DNA reads as TGTGCCAGCAACTCCTACGAGCAGTACTTC.

This chain connects TRBV30 to TRBJ1-2; 9 nucleotides agree with TRBD1. V shed 0 bases, J shed 7 bases, and the junction held 9 bases outside the gene matches. This CDR3 is 15 amino acids long. CDR1 and CDR2 (germline): GTSNPN, SVGIG (reference sequence). The CDR3 DNA is TGTGCCTGGAGTGTACTACAGGGGGCGTCGGGTGGCTACACCTTC. Its translation: CAWSVLQGASGGYTF. Based on the CDR3 plus reference TRBV30 and TRBJ1-2, the full variable domain is SQTIHQWPATLVQPVGSPLSLECTVEGTSNPNLYWYRQAAGRGLQLLFYSVGIGQISSEVPQNLSASRPQDRQFILSSKKLLLSDSGFYLCAWSVLQGASGGYTFGSGTRLTVV.

This rearrangement joins TRBV11-2 to TRBJ1-6; possibly TRBD1 for D (5 bases). This CDR3 contains 15 residues. Germline assignment: CDR1 SGHAT and CDR2 FQNNGV. Trimming cost V 4 bases and J 6 bases, with 13 bases left between them. Here the CDR3 DNA reads TGTGCCAGCAGCTGGGGCCGGACGGGTAATTCACCCCTCCACTTT. It encodes CASSWGRTGNSPLHF.

The chain carries TRBV20-1 and TRBJ1-1; D may be TRBD1 (5 bases). The CDR3 has 12 residues. Germline loops: CDR1 DFQATT, CDR2 SNEGSKA (reference sequence). Deletions cut 0 bases from V and 11 bases from J, with 13 bases between. The CDR3 here is CSARDGRESAFF. The DNA of the CDR3 is TGCAGTGCTAGAGATGGCAGGGAAAGCGCTTTCTTT.

This clonotype appeared many times. The J gene is TRBJ1-5, the V gene TRBV30; 7 bases line up with TRBD1. The CDR3 consists of 14 residues. CDR1 GTSNPN and CDR2 SVGIG come from the germline V gene (reference sequence). With V trimmed by 4 bases and J by 1 base, 4 bases remained unmatched. DNA of the CDR3: TGTGCCTGGAACCGGGACAGCAGCAATCAGCCCCAGCATTTT. Its protein product is CAWNRDSSNQPQHF.

The chain is built from TRBV10-3 and TRBJ2-7; D unresolved. The V end lost 4 bases, the J end lost 7 bases, and 14 bases lay between the germline ends. This CDR3 comprises 13 residues. The germline CDR1 and CDR2 sequences are ENHRY and SYGVKD. CDR3 nucleotide sequence: TGTGCCATCAGTGCGAGTGGGCTGGAGGAGCAGTACTTC. It encodes CAISASGLEEQYF.

The V gene is TRBV9, the J gene TRBJ2-3; 14 bases line up with TRBD2. Germline V CDR1 and CDR2: SGDLS, YYNGEE. The J segment lost 0 bases and the V segment lost 4 bases, leaving 4 bases of the junction unmatched. This CDR3 comprises 17 residues. The CDR3 DNA sequence: TGTGCCAGCAGCAAGGGACTAGCGGGGGTTAGCACAGATACGCAGTATTTT. Protein product: CASSKGLAGVSTDTQYF.

For this clonotype: A far larger clone is one nucleotide away, so this likely arose from a read error. This rearrangement joins TRBV11-3 to TRBJ2-1; D not resolved. The CDR3 contains 15 residues. Germline V gene sequence: CDR1 SGHNT, CDR2 YENEEA. The CDR3 bases are TGTGCCAGCAGCCAAGCCCGGAGCTCCTACAATGAGCAGTTATTC. It specifies CASSQARSSYNEQLF.

This clonotype was seen a handful of times. The chain employs TRBV6-1 and TRBJ1-6; TRBD1 matches 7 bases. The germline V gene encodes CDR1 MNHNS and CDR2 SASEGT. This CDR3 spans 14 amino acids. With V trimmed by 5 bases and J by 7 bases, 5 bases remained unmatched. The CDR3 coding sequence is TGTGCCAGCAGTACGGGGACAGCAAATTCACCCCTCCACTTT. It yields the protein CASSTGTANSPLHF.

This clonotype came up many times. V is TRBV3-1 and J is TRBJ1-1; 7 positions match TRBD1. This CDR3 contains 14 residues. Germline assignment: CDR1 LGHDT and CDR2 YNNKEL (reference sequence). The junction had 7 bases not matched to a gene; V was cut back by 3 bases and J by 6 bases. The CDR3 coding sequence is TGTGCCAGCAGCCAGCAGACAGGGTTTTCTGAAGCTTTCTTT. Translated, it gives CASSQQTGFSEAFF.

The J gene is TRBJ1-3, the V gene TRBV3-1; 12 bases are a match to TRBD1. Per germline, CDR1 LGHDT and CDR2 YNNKEL (reference sequence). V lost 3 bases, J lost 3 bases, and 6 bases stayed unmatched. The CDR3 contains 17 residues. CDR3 nucleotides: TGTGCCAGCAGCCAGGGGACAGGGGGCGCGAGTGGAAACACCATATATTTT. It yields the protein CASSQGTGGASGNTIYF.

The chain carries TRBV13 and TRBJ2-3; possibly TRBD2 for D (6 bases). The CDR3 is 13 residues long. Germline CDR1 and CDR2: PRHDT and FYEKMQ (reference sequence). V dropped 6 bases and J dropped 4 bases, with 11 bases sitting between them. CDR3 DNA sequence: TGTGCCAGCAGACTTCCGGGGGCAGATACGCAGTATTTT. Its translation: CASRLPGADTQYF.

In this sample, this clonotype turned up many times. V usage is TRBV12-3 or TRBV12-4 and J usage is TRBJ2-7; D remains ambiguous. V lost 2 bases, J lost 4 bases, and 3 bases lay in between. The CDR3 is made up of 11 amino acids. The CDR3 here is CASSLQYEQYF. In DNA, the CDR3 is TGTGCCAGCAGTTTACAGTACGAGCAGTACTTC.

This clonotype was counted many times. CDR3 amino acids: CSALDRETQYF. CDR3 DNA: TGCAGTGCGTTGGACAGGGAGACCCAGTACTTC. The genes are TRBV20-1 and TRBJ2-5, with 7 bases matching TRBD1. This CDR3 comprises 11 residues. Germline assignment: CDR1 DFQATT and CDR2 SNEGSKA (reference sequence). With V trimmed by 6 bases and J by 5 bases, 3 bases remained unmatched.

This clonotype was seen many times. In nucleotides, the CDR3 is TGTGCCTGGAGTGTAGTTCGGCTAGCAGGAGATACGCAGTATTTT. It is translated as CAWSVVRLAGDTQYF. The chain links TRBV30 to TRBJ2-3; possibly TRBD2 for D (5 bases). Germline CDR1 is GTSNPN and CDR2 is SVGIG (reference sequence). The ends were cut back, 0 bases at V and 5 bases at J, with 15 bases in the middle. The CDR3 length is 15 residues.

In this sample, this clonotype turned up many times. The CDR3 nucleotides read TGTGCCAGCAGTCCAGACAGGGAGGCCTACGAGCAGTACTTC. This sequence encodes CASSPDREAYEQYF. V and J are TRBV28 and TRBJ2-7; D might be TRBD1 (7 bases). The CDR3 length is 14 residues. The germline gives CDR1 MDHEN, CDR2 SYDVKM. The germline V and J ends were trimmed by 5 bases and 2 bases, with 13 bases remaining between them. Full variable domain (missing parts from reference TRBV28 and TRBJ2-7): DVKVTQSSRYLVKRTGEKVFLECVQDMDHENMFWYRQDPGLGLRLIYFSYDVKMKEKGDIPEGYSVSREKKERFSLILESASTNQTSMYLCASSPDREAYEQYFGPGTRLTVT.

This sequence joins TRBV20-1 and TRBJ2-3; 9 bases match TRBD1. The CDR3 runs 16 residues. The junction had 11 bases not matched to a gene; V was cut back by 5 bases and J by 2 bases. Germline loops: CDR1 DFQATT, CDR2 SNEGSKA (reference sequence). The DNA for the CDR3 is TGCAGTGCTGCCGGGACAGGGAAGGGACCCACAGATACGCAGTATTTT. Amino acids: CSAAGTGKGPTDTQYF.

The sample holds a few counts of this clonotype. This chain links TRBV4-2 with TRBJ1-5, with no clear D. V was pared by 0 bases and J by 1 base, with 10 bases between. In germline, CDR1 is LGHNA, CDR2 YNFKEQ. The CDR3 runs to 16 residues. The CDR3: CASSQESGRSNQPQHF. CDR3 bases: TGTGCCAGCAGCCAAGAGAGCGGTAGGAGCAATCAGCCCCAGCATTTT.

The V gene is TRBV6-5, the J gene TRBJ1-1, with a possible D match to TRBD1 (6 bases). Per the germline V gene, CDR1 is MNHEY and CDR2 is SVGAGI. Trimming stripped 2 bases from V and 3 bases from J, with 13 bases between. There are 15 residues in the CDR3. CDR3: CASSYAGSGDTEAFF. As DNA, the CDR3 is TGTGCCAGCAGTTACGCCGGCTCAGGGGACACTGAAGCTTTCTTT.